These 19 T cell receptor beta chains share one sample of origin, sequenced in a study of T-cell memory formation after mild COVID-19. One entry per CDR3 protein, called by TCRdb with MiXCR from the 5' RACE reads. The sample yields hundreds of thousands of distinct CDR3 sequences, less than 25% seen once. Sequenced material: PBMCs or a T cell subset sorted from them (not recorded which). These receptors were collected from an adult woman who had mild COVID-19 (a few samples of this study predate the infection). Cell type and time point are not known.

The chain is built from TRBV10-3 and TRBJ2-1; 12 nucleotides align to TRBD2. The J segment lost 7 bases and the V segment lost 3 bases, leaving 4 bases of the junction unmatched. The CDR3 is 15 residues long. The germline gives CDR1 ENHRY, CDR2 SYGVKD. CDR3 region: CAISDGGLAGNEQFF. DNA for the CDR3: TGTGCCATCAGTGATGGTGGACTAGCGGGAAATGAGCAGTTCTTC.

The DNA for the CDR3 is TGTGCCAGCAGCTTGGGACAGTCGGATCAGCCCCAGCATTTT. Translated: CASSLGQSDQPQHF. The chain uses TRBV5-4 and TRBJ1-5, with a weak D call TRBD1 (5 bases). V was cut by 0 bases and J by 5 bases, with 9 bases left in between. The CDR3 covers 14 residues. CDR1 SGHNT and CDR2 YYREEE come from the germline V gene (reference sequence). The full variable domain, with the rest looked up from reference TRBV5-4 and TRBJ1-5, is ETGVTQSPTHLIKTRGQQVTLRCSSQSGHNTVSWYQQALGQGPQFIFQYYREEENGRGNFPPRFSGLQFPNYSSELNVNALELDDSALYLCASSLGQSDQPQHFGDGTRLSIL.

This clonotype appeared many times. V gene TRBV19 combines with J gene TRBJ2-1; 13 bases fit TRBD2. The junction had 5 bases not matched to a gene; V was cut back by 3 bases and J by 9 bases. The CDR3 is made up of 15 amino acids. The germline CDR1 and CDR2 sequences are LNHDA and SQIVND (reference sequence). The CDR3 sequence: CASSIGLAGVLEQFF. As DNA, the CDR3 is TGTGCCAGTAGTATCGGACTAGCGGGAGTTCTTGAGCAGTTCTTC. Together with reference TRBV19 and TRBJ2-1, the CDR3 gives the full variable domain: DGGITQSPKYLFRKEGQNVTLSCEQNLNHDAMYWYRQDPGQGLRLIYYSQIVNDFQKGDIAEGYSVSREKKESFPLTVTSAQKNPTAFYLCASSIGLAGVLEQFFGPGTRLTVL.

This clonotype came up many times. CDR3 sequence: CASRGWSTNYGYTF. Written as DNA, the CDR3 is TGTGCCAGCAGGGGCTGGAGCACTAACTATGGCTACACCTTC. The chain carries TRBV12-3 or TRBV12-4 and TRBJ1-2, with no clear D. This CDR3 has 14 residues. V was trimmed by 6 bases and J by 0 bases, leaving 11 bases between them.

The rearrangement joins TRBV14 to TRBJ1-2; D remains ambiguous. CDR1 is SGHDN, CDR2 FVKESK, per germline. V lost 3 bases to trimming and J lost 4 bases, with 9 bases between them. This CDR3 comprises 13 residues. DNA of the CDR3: TGTGCCAGCAGCCAGGGGTTGGCCTATGGCTACACCTTC. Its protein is CASSQGLAYGYTF.

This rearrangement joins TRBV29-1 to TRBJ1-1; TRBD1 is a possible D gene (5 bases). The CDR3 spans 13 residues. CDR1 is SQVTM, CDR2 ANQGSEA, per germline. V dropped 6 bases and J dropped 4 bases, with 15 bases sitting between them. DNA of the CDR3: TGCAGCGTACTTCAGGGTAGGAGCACTGAAGCTTTCTTT. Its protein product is CSVLQGRSTEAFF.

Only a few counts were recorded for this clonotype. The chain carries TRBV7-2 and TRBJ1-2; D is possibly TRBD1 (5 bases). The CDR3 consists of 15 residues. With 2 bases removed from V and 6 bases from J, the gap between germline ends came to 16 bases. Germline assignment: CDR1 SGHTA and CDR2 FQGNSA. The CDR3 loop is CASSLSRDYSNGYTF. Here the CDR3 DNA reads TGTGCCAGCAGCTTATCGAGGGACTATTCTAATGGCTACACCTTC.

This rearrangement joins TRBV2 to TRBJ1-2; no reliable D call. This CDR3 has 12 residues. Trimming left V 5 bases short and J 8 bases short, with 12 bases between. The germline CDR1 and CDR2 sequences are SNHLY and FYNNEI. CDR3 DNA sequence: TGTGCCAGCAGTTGGAGACCCCCCGGCTACACCTTC. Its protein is CASSWRPPGYTF.

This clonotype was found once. CDR3 sequence (DNA): TGCAGCGTACGTGGGAAGGATGGGCAGTTCTTC. This encodes CSVRGKDGQFF. This sequence joins TRBV29-1 and TRBJ2-1, with D unclear. V was pared by 6 bases and J by 12 bases, with 15 bases between. This CDR3 region has 11 residues. The germline CDR1 and CDR2 sequences are SQVTM and ANQGSEA.

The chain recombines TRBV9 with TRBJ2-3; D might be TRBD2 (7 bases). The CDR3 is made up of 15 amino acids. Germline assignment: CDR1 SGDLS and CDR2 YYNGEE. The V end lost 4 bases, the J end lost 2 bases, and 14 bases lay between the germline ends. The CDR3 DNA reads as TGTGCCAGCAGCCTTACGGGGGGCGTCACAGATACGCAGTATTTT. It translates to CASSLTGGVTDTQYF.

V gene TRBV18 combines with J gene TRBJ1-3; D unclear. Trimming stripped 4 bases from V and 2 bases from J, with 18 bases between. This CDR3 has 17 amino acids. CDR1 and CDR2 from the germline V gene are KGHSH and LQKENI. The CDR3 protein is CASSLRRESVTGNTIYF. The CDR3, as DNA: TGTGCCAGCTCACTACGTCGGGAGTCGGTAACTGGAAACACCATATATTTT.

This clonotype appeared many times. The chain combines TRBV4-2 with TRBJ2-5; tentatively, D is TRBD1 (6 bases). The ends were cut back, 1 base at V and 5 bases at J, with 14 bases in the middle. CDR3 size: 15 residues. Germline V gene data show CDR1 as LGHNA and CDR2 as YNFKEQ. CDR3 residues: CASSQAGQGPETQYF. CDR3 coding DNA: TGTGCCAGCAGCCAAGCGGGGCAGGGGCCCGAGACCCAGTACTTC.

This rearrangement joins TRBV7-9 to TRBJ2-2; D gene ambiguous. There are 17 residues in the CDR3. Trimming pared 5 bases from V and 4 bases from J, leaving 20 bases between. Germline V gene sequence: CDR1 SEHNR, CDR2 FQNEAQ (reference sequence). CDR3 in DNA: TGTGCCAGCAGCCCCACGGTGGGGAACCCCGGCACCGGGGAGCTGTTTTTT. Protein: CASSPTVGNPGTGELFF.

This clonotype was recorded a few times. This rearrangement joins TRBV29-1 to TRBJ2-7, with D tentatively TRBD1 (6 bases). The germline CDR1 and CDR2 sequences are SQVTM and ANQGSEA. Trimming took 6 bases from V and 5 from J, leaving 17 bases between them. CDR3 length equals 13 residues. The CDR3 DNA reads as TGCAGCGTCTTCCCCAGGGGAAGGGACGAGCAGTACTTC. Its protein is CSVFPRGRDEQYF.

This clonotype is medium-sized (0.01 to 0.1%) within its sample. This CDR3 reads CASSWAGPTYEQYF. CDR3 coding DNA: TGTGCCAGCAGTTGGGCAGGGCCCACCTACGAGCAGTACTTC. The genes are TRBV27 and TRBJ2-7; D is possibly TRBD1 (5 bases). There are 14 residues in the CDR3. V lost 4 bases to trimming and J lost 2 bases, with 12 bases between them. CDR1 MNHEY and CDR2 SMNVEV come from the germline V gene (reference sequence).

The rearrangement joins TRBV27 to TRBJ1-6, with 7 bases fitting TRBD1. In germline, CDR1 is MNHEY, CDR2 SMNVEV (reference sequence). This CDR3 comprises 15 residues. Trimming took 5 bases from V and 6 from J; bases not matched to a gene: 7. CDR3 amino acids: CASSAGGSGNSPLHF. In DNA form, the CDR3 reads TGTGCCAGCAGTGCAGGGGGTTCGGGTAATTCACCCCTCCACTTT.

The CDR3 region is CASSLRDRVFRTRGNEQFF. The CDR3 DNA sequence: TGCGCCAGCAGCCTCCGGGACAGGGTCTTTAGGACCAGGGGCAATGAGCAGTTCTTC. This chain connects TRBV4-1 to TRBJ2-1; 9 positions agree with TRBD1. Germline lookup yields CDR1 MGHRA and CDR2 YSYEKL. Unmatched junction bases numbered 19, after V lost 4 bases and J lost 6 bases. CDR3 length: 19 residues.

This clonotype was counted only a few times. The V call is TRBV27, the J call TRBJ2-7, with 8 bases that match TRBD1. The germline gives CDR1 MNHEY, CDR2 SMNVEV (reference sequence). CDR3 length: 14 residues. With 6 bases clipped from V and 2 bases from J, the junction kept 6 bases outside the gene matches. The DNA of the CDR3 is TGTGCCAGCAGCCACGACAGGGGTCCCTACGAGCAGTACTTC. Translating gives CASSHDRGPYEQYF.

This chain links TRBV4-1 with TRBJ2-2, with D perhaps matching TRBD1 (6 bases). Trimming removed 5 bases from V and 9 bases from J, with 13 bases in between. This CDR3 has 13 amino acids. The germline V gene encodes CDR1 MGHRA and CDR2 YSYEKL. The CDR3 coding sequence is TGCGCCAGCAGCGCACAGGGTACCCGGGAGCTGTTTTTT. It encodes CASSAQGTRELFF.